Listed below are T cell receptor beta chains from one sample, sequenced in a study of graft-versus-host responses after intestinal transplantation. The assay was immunoSEQ multiplex PCR, and TCRdb's table has in-frame clones only and misses some. Of 90,000 to 130,000 clones detected, 85% to 95% appear once; the ten largest clones hold 1% to 1.5%. Antigens for these TCRs are unknown. This specimen was unstimulated CD8+ T cells sorted from spleen or lymph node cells, taken before transplant. All receptors derive from a human donor who was the organ donor for an intestinal transplant. Both conserved end residues are part of each CDR3. D genes are given only for firm matches. Some rows mark clone size as missing; the rest say once, few, many or name a class of expanded clone.

v_call	d_call	clone_size	j_call	cdr3_nt	cdr3_aa
TRBV27	TRBD2	-	TRBJ2-7	TGTGCCAGCAGTTTATCGGGAGGGAACTACGAGCAGTACTTC	CASSLSGGNYEQYF
TRBV6-1	-	-	TRBJ1-5	TGTGCCAGCAGTGAAGCGCTGTACAGGGTCCTTCGGAGGCCCCAGCATTTT	CASSEALYRVLRRPQHF
TRBV9	TRBD2	-	TRBJ2-3	TGTGCCAGCAGCGCCCGTCCTAGCGGGACGACAGATACGCAGTATTTT	CASSARPSGTTDTQYF
TRBV5-1	TRBD1	-	TRBJ1-3	TGCGCCAGCAGCGGAGGGACAGTGTCTGGAAACACCATATATTTT	CASSGGTVSGNTIYF
TRBV7-9	-	-	TRBJ2-1	TGTGCCAGCAGCTTAAAAGGGGGGACTCATTACAATGAGCAGTTCTTC	CASSLKGGTHYNEQFF
TRBV5-5	TRBD1	-	TRBJ1-5	TGTGCCAGCAGCTTAGGGGGCGGATATAGCAATCAGCCCCAGCATTTT	CASSLGGGYSNQPQHF
TRBV4-1	TRBD1	-	TRBJ2-7	TGCGCCAGCAGCCAGGCTCCGGGACAGGCTTACGAGCAGTACTTC	CASSQAPGQAYEQYF
TRBV5-4	-	-	TRBJ2-1	TGTGCCAGCAGCTTCGGGCCCCATGAGCAGTTCTTC	CASSFGPHEQFF
TRBV7-2	-	-	TRBJ2-1	TGTGCCAGCAGCTTAGGCCCAGCGGACAATGAGCAGTTCTTC	CASSLGPADNEQFF
TRBV19	-	-	TRBJ2-7	TGTGCCAGTAGTATGGGTCAGGGATCGAGCGAGCAGTACTTC	CASSMGQGSSEQYF
TRBV20-1	-	-	TRBJ1-1	TGCAGTGACGTTTACACTGAAGCTTTCTTT	CSDVYTEAFF
TRBV6-1	-	-	TRBJ1-2	TGTGCCAGCAGATTGAAGGGCCTTCATGGCTACACCTTC	CASRLKGLHGYTF
TRBV5-4	-	-	TRBJ1-1	TGTGCCAGCAGCTTGGCTTGGCGGGGTCTAAACACTGAAGCTTTCTTT	CASSLAWRGLNTEAFF
TRBV11-2	-	-	TRBJ2-1	TGTGCCAGCAGCTCGCTTCGGACAGAAGACAATGAGCAGTTCTTC	CASSSLRTEDNEQFF
TRBV27	-	-	TRBJ1-1	TGTGCCAGCACCAAGACACCGGGAATTGAAGCTTTCTTT	CASTKTPGIEAFF
TRBV7-9	TRBD2	-	TRBJ2-3	TGTGCCAGCTCTGGGGTAGCGGGAGGCACAGATACGCAGTATTTT	CASSGVAGGTDTQYF
TRBV28	-	-	TRBJ2-7	TGTGCCAGCAGCTTCAGGGACGCTTACGAGCAGTACTTC	CASSFRDAYEQYF
TRBV4-3	-	-	TRBJ2-4	TGCGCCAGCAGCCAAGCCAGGGGGGAAAGAAACATTCAGTACTTC	CASSQARGERNIQYF
TRBV28	-	-	TRBJ2-7	TGTGCCAGCAGTTTTTATAGTAGTGCGGGACTGTTTATGTTGTGGCAGTACTTC	CASSFYSSAGLFMLWQYF
TRBV15	TRBD1	-	TRBJ2-1	TGTGCCACCAGCAGATCCGGGACAGGGCCTAACAATGAGCAGTTCTTC	CATSRSGTGPNNEQFF
TRBV28	-	-	TRBJ2-3	TGTGCCAGCAGGCGGAGCCCCACAGATACGCAGTATTTT	CASRRSPTDTQYF
TRBV7-6	TRBD2	-	TRBJ2-1	TGTGCCAGCAGCTTAGGCCTAGCGGGGCCCAATGAGCAGTTCTTC	CASSLGLAGPNEQFF
TRBV5-4	-	-	TRBJ1-2	TGTGCCAGCAGTTACGACCGCGACGGGCGCGAGGCCTATGGCTACACCTTC	CASSYDRDGREAYGYTF
TRBV27	-	-	TRBJ2-7	TGTGCCAGCAGTCGGAGGGGCTCCTACGAGCAGTACTTC	CASSRRGSYEQYF
TRBV28	-	once	TRBJ2-7	TGTGCCAGCAGCCCGCTTGCGGAACCCTACGAGCAGTACTTC	CASSPLAEPYEQYF
TRBV21-1	-	-	TRBJ2-1	TGTGCCAGCAGCGCCCGGACAGGGACTCCAAGTGACTCCTACAATGAGCAGTTCTTC	CASSARTGTPSDSYNEQFF
TRBV19	-	-	TRBJ1-5	TGTGCCAGGTATAGCAATCAGCCCCAGCATTTT	CARYSNQPQHF
TRBV4-1	TRBD2	once	TRBJ2-1	TGCGCCAGCAGCCCCCGGCTAGCGGGGGGAGAGCAGTTCTTC	CASSPRLAGGEQFF
TRBV29-1	-	-	TRBJ1-4	TGCAGCGTTGTCCAACAGGGTAATGAAAAACTGTTTTTT	CSVVQQGNEKLFF
TRBV9	TRBD1	-	TRBJ1-2	TGTGCCAGCAGCGTAGGCCAGGGGGCTTCTGGCTACACCTTC	CASSVGQGASGYTF
TRBV2	TRBD1	-	TRBJ1-1	TGTGCCAGCAGTGGGGACAGGGGGTTGACTGAAGCTTTCTTT	CASSGDRGLTEAFF
TRBV6-5	-	-	TRBJ1-5	TGTGCCAGCCGGGACTACAATCAGCCCCAGCATTTT	CASRDYNQPQHF
TRBV6-6	-	-	TRBJ1-3	TGTGCCAGCAGTACTGGAAACACCATATATTTT	CASSTGNTIYF
TRBV6-6	-	-	TRBJ1-3	TGTGCCAGCAGTTACGTTCCTGGAACCATATATTTT	CASSYVPGTIYF
TRBV1	-	-	TRBJ2-1	TGCACCAGCAGCAGGGGTGTTAGCGGGATCGCGGCCTACAATGAGCAGTTCTTC	CTSSRGVSGIAAYNEQFF
TRBV5-4	-	once	TRBJ1-3	TGTGCCAGCAGCTTGGGCGACTCGGGAAACACCATATATTTT	CASSLGDSGNTIYF
TRBV27	TRBD2	-	TRBJ2-7	TGTGCCAGCAGTTTATCGGGGAGCGGGGGAGCCTACGAGCAGTACTTC	CASSLSGSGGAYEQYF
TRBV2	-	-	TRBJ1-2	TGTGCCAGCAGCCCCGCCACCTATAACTATGGCTACACCTTC	CASSPATYNYGYTF
TRBV5-1	TRBD1	-	TRBJ2-1	TGCGCCAGCAGGAGAAGACAGGGGGCGAAGGATGAGCAGTTCTTC	CASRRRQGAKDEQFF
TRBV5-1	-	few	TRBJ2-7	TGCGCCAGCAGCTTGGGAGGGTTGGGAGGTGGCCCCTACGAGCAGTACTTC	CASSLGGLGGGPYEQYF
TRBV10-3	-	-	TRBJ2-1	TGTGCCATCAGTCTCGGGAGTCAGAATGAGCAGTTCTTC	CAISLGSQNEQFF